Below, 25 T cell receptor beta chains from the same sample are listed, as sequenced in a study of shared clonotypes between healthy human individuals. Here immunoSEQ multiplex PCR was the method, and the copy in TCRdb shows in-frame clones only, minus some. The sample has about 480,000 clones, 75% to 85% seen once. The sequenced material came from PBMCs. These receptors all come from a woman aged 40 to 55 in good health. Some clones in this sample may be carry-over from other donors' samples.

CDR3 amino acids: CASSFQTGHGTDTQYF. The CDR3 DNA reads as TGTGCCAGCAGCTTCCAGACAGGCCACGGCACAGATACGCAGTATTTT. The chain couples TRBV5-6 to TRBJ2-3; D might be TRBD1 (6 bases). The CDR3 loop spans 16 amino acids. Germline V gene lookup returns CDR1 SGHDT and CDR2 YYEEEE. The germline V and J ends were trimmed by 2 bases and 1 base, with 14 bases remaining between them.

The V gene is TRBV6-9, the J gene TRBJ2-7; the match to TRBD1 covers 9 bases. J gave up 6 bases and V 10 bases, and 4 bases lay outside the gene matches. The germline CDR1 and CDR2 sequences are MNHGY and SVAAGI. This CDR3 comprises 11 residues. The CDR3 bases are TGTGCCACCAGGACAGGGGCCGAGCAGTACTTC. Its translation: CATRTGAEQYF.

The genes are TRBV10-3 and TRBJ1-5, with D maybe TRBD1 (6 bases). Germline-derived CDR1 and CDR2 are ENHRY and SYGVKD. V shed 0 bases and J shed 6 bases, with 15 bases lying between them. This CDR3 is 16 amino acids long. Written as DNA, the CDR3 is TGTGCCATCAGTGAGTCGACTCGGGGGGCTGGTCAGCCCCAGCATTTT. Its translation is CAISESTRGAGQPQHF.

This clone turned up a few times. The CDR3 sequence: CASSFDGKAFF. In DNA form, the CDR3 reads TGTGCCAGCAGTTTTGATGGCAAAGCTTTCTTT. The rearrangement joins TRBV28 to TRBJ1-1, with unresolved D. This CDR3 has 11 residues. Per germline, CDR1 MDHEN and CDR2 SYDVKM. The V end lost 3 bases, the J end lost 9 bases, and 8 bases lay between the germline ends.

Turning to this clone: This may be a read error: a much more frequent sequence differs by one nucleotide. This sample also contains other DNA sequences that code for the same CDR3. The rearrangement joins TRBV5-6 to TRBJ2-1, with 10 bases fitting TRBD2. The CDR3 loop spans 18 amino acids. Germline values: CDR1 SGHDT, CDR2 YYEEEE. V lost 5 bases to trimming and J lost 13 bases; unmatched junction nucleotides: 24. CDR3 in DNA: TGTGCCAGCAGTTTGCCCGCCCTGGGTAGCGGGAGGCCGGCAGTTCAGTTCTTC. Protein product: CASSLPALGSGRPAVQFF.

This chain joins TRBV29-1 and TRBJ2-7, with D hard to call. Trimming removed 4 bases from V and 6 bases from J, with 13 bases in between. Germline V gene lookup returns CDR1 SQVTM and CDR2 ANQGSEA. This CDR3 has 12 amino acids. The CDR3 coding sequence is TGCAGCGTTGTGGTGGGGTGGACCGAGCAGTACTTC. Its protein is CSVVVGWTEQYF.

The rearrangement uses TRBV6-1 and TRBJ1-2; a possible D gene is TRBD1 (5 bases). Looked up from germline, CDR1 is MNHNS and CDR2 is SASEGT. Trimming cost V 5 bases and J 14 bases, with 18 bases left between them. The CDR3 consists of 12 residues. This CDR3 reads CASSPWDREKTF. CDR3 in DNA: TGTGCCAGCAGTCCCTGGGACCGGGAAAAAACCTTC.

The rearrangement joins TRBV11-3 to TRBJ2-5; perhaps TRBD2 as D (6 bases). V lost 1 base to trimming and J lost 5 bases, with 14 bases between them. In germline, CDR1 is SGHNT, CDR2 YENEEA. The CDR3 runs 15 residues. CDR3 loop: CASSLGSGAQETQYF. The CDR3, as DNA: TGTGCCAGCAGCTTAGGTTCGGGAGCCCAGGAGACCCAGTACTTC.

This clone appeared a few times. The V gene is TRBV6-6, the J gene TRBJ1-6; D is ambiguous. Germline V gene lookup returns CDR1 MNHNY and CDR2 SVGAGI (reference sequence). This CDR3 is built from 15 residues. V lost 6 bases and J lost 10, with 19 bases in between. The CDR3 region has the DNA TGTGCCAGCAGAACCCCGGACCCGGCGGGCTCACCCCTCCACTTT. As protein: CASRTPDPAGSPLHF.

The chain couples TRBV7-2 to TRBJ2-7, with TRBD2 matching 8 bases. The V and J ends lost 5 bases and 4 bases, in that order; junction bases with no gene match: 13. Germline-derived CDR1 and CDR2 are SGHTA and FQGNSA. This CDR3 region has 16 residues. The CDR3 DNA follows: TGTGCCAGCAGCGCAACTAGCGGAGGCATTAGATACGAGCAGTACTTC. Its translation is CASSATSGGIRYEQYF.

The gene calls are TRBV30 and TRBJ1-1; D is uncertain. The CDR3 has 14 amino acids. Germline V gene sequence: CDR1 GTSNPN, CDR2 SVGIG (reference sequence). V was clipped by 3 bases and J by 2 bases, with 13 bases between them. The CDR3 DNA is TGTGCCTGGAGCCGCCCCGGACTAAACACTGAAGCTTTCTTT. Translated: CAWSRPGLNTEAFF.

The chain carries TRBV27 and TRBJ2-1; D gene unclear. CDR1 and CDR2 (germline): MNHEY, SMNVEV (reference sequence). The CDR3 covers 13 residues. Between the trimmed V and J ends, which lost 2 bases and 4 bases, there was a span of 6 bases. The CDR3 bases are TGTGCCAGCAGTTTACGCGGATACAATGAGCAGTTCTTC. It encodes CASSLRGYNEQFF.

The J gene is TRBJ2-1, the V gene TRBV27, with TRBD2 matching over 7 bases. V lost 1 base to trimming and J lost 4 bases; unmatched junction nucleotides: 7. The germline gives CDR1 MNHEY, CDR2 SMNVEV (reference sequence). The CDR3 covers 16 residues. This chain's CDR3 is CASSLLPSGFYNEQFF. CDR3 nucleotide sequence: TGTGCCAGCAGTTTATTGCCTAGCGGCTTTTACAATGAGCAGTTCTTC.

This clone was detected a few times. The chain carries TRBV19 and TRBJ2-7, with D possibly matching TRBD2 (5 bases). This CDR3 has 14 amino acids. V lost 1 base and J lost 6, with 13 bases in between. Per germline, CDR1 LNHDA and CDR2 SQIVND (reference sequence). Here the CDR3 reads CASSIGISAGEQYF. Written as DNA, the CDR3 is TGTGCCAGTAGTATAGGAATTAGCGCCGGCGAGCAGTACTTC.

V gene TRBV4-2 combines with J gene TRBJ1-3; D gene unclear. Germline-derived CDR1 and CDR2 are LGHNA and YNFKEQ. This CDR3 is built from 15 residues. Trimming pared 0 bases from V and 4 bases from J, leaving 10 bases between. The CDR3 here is CASSQDEGPGNTIYF. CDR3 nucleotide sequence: TGTGCCAGCAGCCAAGATGAGGGTCCAGGAAACACCATATATTTT.

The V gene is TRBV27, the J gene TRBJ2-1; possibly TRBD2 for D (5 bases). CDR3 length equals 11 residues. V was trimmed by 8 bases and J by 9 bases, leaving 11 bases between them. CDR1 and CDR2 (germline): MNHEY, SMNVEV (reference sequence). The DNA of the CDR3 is TGTGCCAGCTTTTTCGGAGGTGAGCAGTTCTTC. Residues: CASFFGGEQFF.

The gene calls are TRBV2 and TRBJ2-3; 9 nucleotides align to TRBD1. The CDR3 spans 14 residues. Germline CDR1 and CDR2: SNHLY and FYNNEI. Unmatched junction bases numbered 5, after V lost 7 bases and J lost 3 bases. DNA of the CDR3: TGTGCCAGCACAGCGGACAGGGGTACAGATACGCAGTATTTT. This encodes CASTADRGTDTQYF.

The CDR3 is CASRASLVSGELFF. The CDR3 DNA reads as TGCGCCAGCAGAGCATCACTAGTTTCCGGGGAGCTGTTTTTT. This sequence joins TRBV4-3 and TRBJ2-2, with D perhaps matching TRBD2 (5 bases). V lost 6 bases and J lost 6, with 14 bases in between. Germline CDR1 reads LGHNA; CDR2 reads YSLEER. The CDR3 spans 14 residues.

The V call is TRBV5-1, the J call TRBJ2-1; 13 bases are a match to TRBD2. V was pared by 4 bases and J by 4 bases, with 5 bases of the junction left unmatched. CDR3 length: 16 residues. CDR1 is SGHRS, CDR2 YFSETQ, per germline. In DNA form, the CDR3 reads TGCGCCAGCAGCCCCCGACTAGCGGGAGGATACAATGAGCAGTTCTTC. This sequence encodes CASSPRLAGGYNEQFF.

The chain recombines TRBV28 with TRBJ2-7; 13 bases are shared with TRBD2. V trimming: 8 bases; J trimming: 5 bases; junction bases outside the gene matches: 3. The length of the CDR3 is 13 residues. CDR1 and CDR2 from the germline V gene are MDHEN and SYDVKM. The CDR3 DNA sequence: TGTGCCAGCTTACTAGCGGGAGGGGACGAGCAGTACTTC. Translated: CASLLAGGDEQYF.

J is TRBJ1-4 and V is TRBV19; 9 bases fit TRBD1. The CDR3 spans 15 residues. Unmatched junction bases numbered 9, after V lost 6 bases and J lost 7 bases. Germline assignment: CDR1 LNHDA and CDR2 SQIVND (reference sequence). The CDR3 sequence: CASRERTGVGEKLFF. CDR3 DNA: TGTGCCAGTAGGGAAAGGACAGGGGTTGGTGAAAAACTGTTTTTT.

For the CDR3, the DNA is TGTGCCAGCAGTGAAGCGCTTGTGGGGGTGGACCAGCCCCAGCATTTT. It encodes CASSEALVGVDQPQHF. V is TRBV6-1 and J is TRBJ1-5, with a possible D match to TRBD1 (5 bases). CDR3 length: 16 residues. Trimming cost V 0 bases and J 7 bases, with 16 bases left between them. Germline V CDR1 and CDR2: MNHNS, SASEGT.

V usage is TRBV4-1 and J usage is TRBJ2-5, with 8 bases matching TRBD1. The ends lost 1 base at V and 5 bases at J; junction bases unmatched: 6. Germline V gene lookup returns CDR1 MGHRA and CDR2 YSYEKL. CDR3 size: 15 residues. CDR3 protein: CASSQVGAGGETQYF. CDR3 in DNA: TGCGCCAGCAGCCAAGTTGGGGCAGGGGGCGAGACCCAGTACTTC.

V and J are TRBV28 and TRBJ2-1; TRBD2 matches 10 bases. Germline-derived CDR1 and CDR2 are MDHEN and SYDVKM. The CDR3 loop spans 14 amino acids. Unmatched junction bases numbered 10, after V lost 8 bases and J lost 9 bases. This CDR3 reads CASHGSGRAGEQFF. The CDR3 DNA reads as TGTGCCAGCCATGGGAGCGGGAGGGCGGGTGAGCAGTTCTTC.

The CDR3 nucleotides read TGTGCCAGCAGCTTAGTCCAGGCGGTGGAGACCCAGTACTTC. It encodes CASSLVQAVETQYF. The chain carries TRBV11-2 and TRBJ2-5; D unclear. The CDR3 has 14 amino acids. V dropped 1 base and J dropped 5 bases, with 11 bases sitting between them. Per the germline V gene, CDR1 is SGHAT and CDR2 is FQNNGV.